A single T cell receptor (beta chain) is shown here with its context. Its cognate antigen is unknown. The germline V and J ends were trimmed by 4 bases and 2 bases, with 9 bases remaining between them. The V gene's germline CDR1 is MDHEN and CDR2 SYDVKM. The CDR3 is made up of 13 amino acids. TCRdb's table, derived via immunoSEQ multiplex PCR, lists solely in-frame clones and lacks some. The repertoire holds about 48,000 clones, with 65% to 90% as singletons. The sample belongs to a study of T cell responses to AZD1222 COVID-19 vaccine. Study-level points and caveats: Females outnumbered males among donors, who were mostly white British; clonal diversity was possibly underestimated.

This chain links TRBV28 with TRBJ2-7; possibly TRBD1 or TRBD2 for D (5 bases each). The sequence was obtained from an adult who received the AZD1222 COVID-19 vaccine. Here the sequenced sample was peripheral blood, taken 28 days after the second AZD1222 dose. The CDR3: CASSWLGAYEQYF. CDR3 DNA sequence: TGTGCCAGCAGTTGGTTGGGGGCCTACGAGCAGTACTTC.